This T cell receptor (beta chain) was identified during a study of T-cell memory formation after mild COVID-19. Findings and caveats of the study: While clones contracting from day 15 to 85 were balanced between CD4 and CD8, later expanders leaned CD4+.

TCRdb redid the calling of the 5' RACE reads with MiXCR, one entry per CDR3 protein. Of 190,000 or so distinct CDR3 sequences detected, about 10% appear once; the ten largest clones hold around 2.9%. Germline V lookup: CDR1 SEHNR, CDR2 FQNEAQ (reference sequence). Trimming took 2 bases from V and 1 from J, leaving 11 bases between them. The CDR3 runs to 15 residues. This clonotype was counted a few times. The antigen remains unidentified. Sequencing was carried out using PBMCs or a T cell subset sorted from them (not recorded which). This sequence originates from a man younger than 35 who had mild COVID-19 (a few samples of this study predate the infection). Cell type and time point are not known. The chain combines TRBV7-9 with TRBJ2-5; a weak D match, TRBD1 (6 bases). The CDR3: CASSLQGQAQETQYF. CDR3 nucleotides: TGTGCCAGCAGCTTACAGGGGCAGGCCCAAGAGACCCAGTACTTC.